This TCR beta chain was recovered during a study of response to subunit inactivated influenza vaccine. Germline CDR1 reads SGHRS; CDR2 reads YFSETQ. V shed 4 bases and J 3 bases; nucleotides not matched to a gene: 12. The CDR3 has 16 residues. One entry per CDR3 protein results from TCRdb running MiXCR on the RT-PCR reads. The sample carries fewer than 750,000 distinct CDR3 sequences, around 15% recorded once. This clonotype was seen only a few times. This sequence was found in a man in his fifties who received an inactivated influenza vaccine. V usage is TRBV5-1 and J usage is TRBJ2-7; 8 bases are shared with TRBD2. The starting material was PBMCs from blood, obtained 11 to 12 days after vaccination. The CDR3 sequence: CASSPPGLGFVYEQYF. In DNA, the CDR3 is TGCGCCAGCAGCCCCCCGGGACTAGGCTTTGTCTACGAGCAGTACTTC.